The sequence of this TCR beta chain was determined in a study of cytomegalovirus exposure and HLA in healthy donors. Across the study: Unique TCRs numbering roughly 85 million, obtained from HLA-typed donors, made up an early data release. Notes on the study in general: Most of the TCR beta V segments (in an earlier analysis) were productive either about 87% or about 30% of the time. Using the classifier, cytomegalovirus status was reportedly diagnosed with high specificity and sensitivity. Later analysis indicated greater clonal expansion among HLA-associated TCR beta chains than among equally common other chains.

In its sample, this clone was seen once. Its target is unknown. PCR involved 60 Vbeta and 13 Jbeta primers. The protocol was immunoSEQ multiplex PCR, while the TCRdb copy is restricted to in-frame clones and leaves out a portion. The table has 150,000 or so clones, 75% seen once. The V segment lost 5 bases and the J segment 2 bases; nucleotides outside the gene matches: 7. CDR1 and CDR2 (germline): SEHNR, FQNEAQ (reference sequence). The CDR3 has 17 residues. This chain joins TRBV7-9 and TRBJ2-6; 9 nucleotides match TRBD1. Sequenced sample: PBMCs. The receptor was derived from a female donor in good health and CMV-seronegative. CDR3 in DNA: TGTGCCAGCAGCCCGCCCACAGGGGGCGCTGGGGCCAACGTCCTGACTTTC. Its protein product is CASSPPTGGAGANVLTF.